This TCR beta chain was obtained from a study of control samples from healthy donors and cancer patients. The CDR3 contains 18 residues. Trimming took off 3 bases at V and 0 bases at J, with 15 bases between the two ends. Per the germline V gene, CDR1 is MNHEY and CDR2 is SMNVEV (reference sequence). Assay used: immunoSEQ multiplex PCR; TCRdb lists only in-frame clones, some missing. The table lists tens of thousands of clones, about nine tenths of them singletons. This clonotype was sampled from a woman aged 18-30 years in good health. This sequence joins TRBV27 and TRBJ2-6; D might be TRBD1 (6 bases). Sequencing was done on a sample of blood. The CDR3: CASSFAGAILSGANVLTF. CDR3 in DNA: TGTGCCAGCAGTTTTGCAGGGGCCATTCTCTCTGGGGCCAACGTCCTGACTTTC.